This TCR beta chain was profiled in a study of shared clonotypes between healthy human individuals. Broader study findings: Clonotype sharing among the donors was expected to vary with sequencing depth. A handful of donors showed sharing of 4.5% to 5% of naive CD4 clonotypes.

Libraries were prepared by immunoSEQ multiplex PCR; TCRdb keeps only in-frame clonotypes and omits some of them. The sample includes about a million clones, approximately 72% seen only once; the top ten take roughly 1.4%. Trimming left V 0 bases short and J 2 bases short, with 8 bases between. Per germline, CDR1 SGHTA and CDR2 FQGNSA. The CDR3 has 14 residues. Adult donors, all healthy and HIV-negative, had no recent acute infections or vaccinations. For this clone: Its antigen is currently unknown.

This TCR was sampled from a man aged 18-30 years in good health. The rearrangement uses TRBV7-2 and TRBJ2-7; no clear D gene. Material for sequencing was memory CD4+ T cells sorted from blood. Subset of the sample: CD45RA-negative fraction. CDR3 in amino acids: CASSLAAVTYEQYF. The DNA of the CDR3 is TGTGCCAGCAGCTTAGCCGCTGTTACCTACGAGCAGTACTTC.